The 31 T cell receptor beta chains listed next were all sequenced from one sample in a study of T cell repertoires in aging, cancer and after chemotherapy. Peripheral blood genomic DNA, not sorted cells or RNA, was the template. Rearranged V-D-J TRB sequences were amplified with a mixed TRB-A/B primer pool. TCRdb re-analysed the multiplex PCR reads in MiXCR, keeping a single row per CDR3 protein. The sample yields 10,000 to 15,000 distinct CDR3 sequences, 35% to 45% seen once. Sequencing input: blood. These receptors were taken from a human donor in good health. The donor label of this sample is uncertain.

This clonotype is labeled large. The rearrangement joins TRBV29-1 to TRBJ2-5; D is unresolved. This CDR3 region has 10 residues. Germline V gene data show CDR1 as SQVTM and CDR2 as ANQGSEA. V was shortened by 6 bases and J by 5 bases, with 7 bases between the two germline ends. The CDR3 nucleotides are TGCAGCGTGGACGGGGAGACCCAGTACTTC. It translates to CSVDGETQYF.

This chain links TRBV18 with TRBJ2-3, with TRBD2 matching over 8 bases. Unmatched junction bases numbered 18, after V lost 4 bases and J lost 6 bases. CDR1 is KGHSH and CDR2 is LQKENI in the germline V gene. This CDR3 region has 18 residues. The CDR3 DNA sequence: TGTGCCAGCTCACTGGTCTCACTACTAGCGGCAGGGATGGATACGCAGTATTTT. This gives the protein CASSLVSLLAAGMDTQYF.

The chain uses TRBV6-4 and TRBJ2-1; 12 bases fit TRBD2. Trimming cost V 0 bases and J 6 bases; bases outside gene matches: 0. Germline V gene data show CDR1 as MRHNA and CDR2 as SNTAGT. The CDR3 has 15 residues. In DNA form, the CDR3 reads TGTGCCAGCAGTGACTCGACTAGCGGGAGCAATGAGCAGTTCTTC. This translates into CASSDSTSGSNEQFF.

This clonotype is categorized as medium-sized (0.01 to 0.1%). The chain recombines TRBV11-3 with TRBJ2-3; 9 bases fit TRBD2. Germline trimming cut 6 bases from V and 5 bases from J; bases unmatched to any gene: 9. Germline V lookup: CDR1 SGHNT, CDR2 YENEEA. This CDR3 contains 15 residues. CDR3 nucleotide sequence: TGTGCCAGCAGTCCCGGGACTAGCTTACGAGATACGCAGTATTTT. Its translation: CASSPGTSLRDTQYF.

This clonotype was picked up a small number of times. The chain is built from TRBV6-1 and TRBJ2-5; 11 bases align to TRBD2. With 5 bases clipped from V and 3 bases from J, the junction kept 11 bases outside the gene matches. The CDR3 is 17 residues long. CDR1 and CDR2 from the germline V gene are MNHNS and SASEGT. This chain's CDR3 is CASSFDPSGRLKETQYF. In nucleotides, the CDR3 is TGTGCCAGCAGTTTCGACCCTAGCGGGAGGCTGAAAGAGACCCAGTACTTC.

The chain uses TRBV10-3 and TRBJ2-5, with 8 bases matching TRBD2. The length of the CDR3 is 16 residues. Trimming at V came to 10 bases and at J to 3 bases, leaving 16 bases not matched to a gene. Germline V gene sequence: CDR1 ENHRY, CDR2 SYGVKD. The CDR3: CATGDGERGFKETQYF. CDR3 coding DNA: TGTGCCACAGGAGATGGGGAGCGGGGGTTCAAAGAGACCCAGTACTTC.

This clonotype is medium-sized. The chain couples TRBV29-1 to TRBJ1-5; D might be TRBD1 (5 bases). CDR1 is SQVTM and CDR2 is ANQGSEA in the germline V gene. This CDR3 has 13 residues. Trimming cost V 7 bases and J 4 bases, with 14 bases left between them. The CDR3 sequence: CSGGDGANQPQHF. The CDR3 DNA reads as TGCAGCGGGGGAGATGGGGCAAATCAGCCCCAGCATTTT. Full variable domain (missing parts from reference TRBV29-1 and TRBJ1-5): SAVISQKPSRDICQRGTSLTIQCQVDSQVTMMFWYRQQPGQSLTLIATANQGSEATYESGFVIDKFPISRPNLTFSTLTVSNMSPEDSSIYLCSGGDGANQPQHFGDGTRLSIL.

This clonotype was seen only once. V gene TRBV6-6 combines with J gene TRBJ2-3; D not certain. CDR1 is MNHNY, CDR2 SVGAGI, per germline (reference sequence). The CDR3 has 13 amino acids. Deletions cut 6 bases from V and 1 base from J, with 8 bases between. The CDR3 region has the DNA TGTGCCAGCAGGGATAGGCGCACAGATACGCAGTATTTT. It is translated as CASRDRRTDTQYF.

This clonotype has only a few counts. V and J are TRBV27 and TRBJ1-2; D call uncertain. The ends were cut back, 7 bases at V and 4 bases at J, with 19 bases in the middle. Germline V gives CDR1 MNHEY, CDR2 SMNVEV (reference sequence). The CDR3 loop spans 15 amino acids. The CDR3 coding sequence is TGTGCCAGCAAGCCGACGGACCTTCTCTTCTATGGCTACACCTTC. Translating it yields CASKPTDLLFYGYTF.

The genes are TRBV6-2 or TRBV6-3 and TRBJ2-6; D gene unclear. This CDR3 has 15 residues. Between the trimmed V and J ends, which lost 5 bases and 0 bases, there was a span of 8 bases. Germline assignment: CDR1 MNHEY and CDR2 SVGEGT. The CDR3 region is CASSLTDSGANVLTF. CDR3 DNA sequence: TGTGCCAGCAGTCTTACAGACTCTGGGGCCAACGTCCTGACTTTC.

The chain has TRBV6-5 and TRBJ2-1; 8 bases line up with TRBD2. The CDR3 is made up of 15 amino acids. Losses at the gene ends were 5 bases for V and 4 bases for J; bases not matched to a gene: 7. Per the germline V gene, CDR1 is MNHEY and CDR2 is SVGAGI. The CDR3 DNA is TGTGCCAGCAGTCCCCGGGGGGGGTTATACAATGAGCAGTTCTTC. Protein sequence: CASSPRGGLYNEQFF.

This clonotype came up a few times. The rearrangement uses TRBV11-3 and TRBJ1-1; D not resolved. The germline V gene has CDR1 SGHNT and CDR2 YENEEA. This CDR3 is built from 12 residues. Trimming pared 5 bases from V and 3 bases from J, leaving 7 bases between. Written as DNA, the CDR3 is TGTGCCAGCAGCCTTCGGGACACTGAAGCTTTCTTT. As protein: CASSLRDTEAFF.

This chain links TRBV13 with TRBJ1-1; D may be TRBD1 (5 bases). The V end was cut by 3 bases, the J end by 0 bases, with 17 bases between. There are 17 residues in the CDR3. Germline V lookup: CDR1 PRHDT, CDR2 FYEKMQ (reference sequence). The DNA of the CDR3 is TGTGCCAGCAGCTTCAAGGCTCAGGGAGGGGTGAACACTGAAGCTTTCTTT. Translating it yields CASSFKAQGGVNTEAFF.

In the case of this clonotype: A read error may be the cause here, since a much bigger clone is one base away. In nucleotides, the CDR3 is TGTGCCTGGAGTGTGGGAGGGGGGTACAATAAGCAGTTCTTC. Amino acids: CAWSVGGGYNKQFF. This chain uses TRBV30 with TRBJ2-1; possible D gene TRBD2, 7 bases. The CDR3 contains 14 residues. Germline V gene sequence: CDR1 GTSNPN, CDR2 SVGIG (reference sequence).

This clonotype was seen just once. V and J are TRBV6-5 and TRBJ1-2, with D uncertain. Germline lookup yields CDR1 MNHEY and CDR2 SVGAGI. V was cut by 2 bases and J by 9 bases, with 16 bases left in between. The CDR3 length is 14 residues. CDR3: CASSYGYRAMRYTF. DNA for the CDR3: TGTGCCAGCAGTTACGGCTACAGAGCTATGCGCTACACCTTC.

This clonotype was seen only a few times. J is TRBJ1-4 and V is TRBV19; TRBD1 matches 7 bases. Trimming cost V 5 bases and J 0 bases; bases outside gene matches: 12. The CDR3 runs 18 residues. Germline CDR1 LNHDA, CDR2 SQIVND (reference sequence). The DNA of the CDR3 is TGTGCCAGTAGTCTCGACACAGGGGCCCATGCAACTAATGAAAAACTGTTTTTT. This sequence encodes CASSLDTGAHATNEKLFF.

In its sample, this clonotype ranks as medium-sized. A read error may produce the germline difference seen at one junction end. The chain combines TRBV29-1 with TRBJ2-1, with TRBD2 matching over 13 bases. Germline lookup yields CDR1 SQVTM and CDR2 ANQGSEA. The CDR3 contains 12 residues. CDR3 DNA: TGCAGCGTTGGGACTAGCGGGAGCCTTGGGCTCTTC. Amino acid sequence: CSVGTSGSLGLF.

V gene TRBV24-1 combines with J gene TRBJ2-1, with a weak D call TRBD1 (6 bases). Germline V gene data show CDR1 as KGHDR and CDR2 as SFDVKD. Between the trimmed V and J ends, which lost 5 bases and 5 bases, there was a span of 15 bases. The CDR3 spans 15 residues. CDR3 in amino acids: CATSAHRDVDNEQFF. The CDR3 DNA is TGTGCCACCAGTGCGCACAGGGACGTAGACAATGAGCAGTTCTTC.

The genes are TRBV5-4 and TRBJ2-5, with 14 positions matching TRBD2. The CDR3 is 18 residues long. V shed 0 bases and J 5 bases; nucleotides not matched to a gene: 9. Germline-derived CDR1 and CDR2 are SGHNT and YYREEE (reference sequence). The CDR3 nucleotides read TGTGCCAGCAGCTTGGTGGGGACTAGCGGGGGCCGGGGGGAGACCCAGTACTTC. It specifies CASSLVGTSGGRGETQYF.

This clonotype was counted a few times. This chain connects TRBV6-6 to TRBJ2-5; TRBD1 agrees at 7 bases. The germline CDR1 and CDR2 sequences are MNHNY and SVGAGI (reference sequence). The junction had 1 base not matched to a gene; V was cut back by 4 bases and J by 2 bases. The CDR3 runs 13 residues. CDR3 in DNA: TGTGCCAGCAGTTCGACAGGGCAAGAGACCCAGTACTTC. Translation gives CASSSTGQETQYF.

The chain uses TRBV6-5 and TRBJ1-1; D is perhaps TRBD1 (6 bases). The V end was cut by 6 bases, the J end by 4 bases, with 12 bases between. The CDR3 has 13 residues. Germline CDR1 reads MNHEY; CDR2 reads SVGAGI. Here the CDR3 reads CASRLGQLTEAFF. CDR3 DNA: TGTGCCAGCAGACTAGGACAGCTCACTGAAGCTTTCTTT.

This clonotype occurred a few times. This chain uses TRBV12-3 or TRBV12-4 with TRBJ1-2; D is ambiguous. V lost 10 bases and J 1 base, leaving 16 bases between the germline ends. The CDR3 extends over 14 amino acids. CDR3: CATSKDRFNYGYTF. The DNA of the CDR3 is TGTGCCACCTCGAAAGACCGCTTTAACTATGGCTACACCTTC.

The J gene is TRBJ2-1, the V gene TRBV11-3; 11 bases align to TRBD2. J gave up 3 bases and V 5 bases, and 3 bases lay outside the gene matches. Germline V CDR1 and CDR2: SGHNT, YENEEA. The CDR3 runs to 15 residues. The CDR3, as DNA: TGTGCCAGCAGCCGGGGACTAGCGGTCTACAATGAGCAGTTCTTC. Protein: CASSRGLAVYNEQFF.

CDR3 region: CASSSSVWDTEAFF. In nucleotides, the CDR3 is TGTGCCAGCAGTTCGAGTGTTTGGGACACTGAAGCTTTCTTT. The chain is built from TRBV6-5 and TRBJ1-1; D gene ambiguous. CDR3 size: 14 residues. V was shortened by 4 bases and J by 3 bases, with 12 bases between the two germline ends. Germline V CDR1 and CDR2: MNHEY, SVGAGI.

V and J are TRBV5-4 and TRBJ2-5; TRBD2 might be the D (6 bases). V lost 6 bases and J lost 5, with 14 bases in between. The CDR3 contains 13 residues. Germline assignment: CDR1 SGHNT and CDR2 YYREEE (reference sequence). This CDR3 is CASKGSRGETQYF. The CDR3 DNA sequence: TGTGCCAGCAAGGGGAGCCGGGGGGAGACCCAGTACTTC.

The V call is TRBV6-6, the J call TRBJ2-1; possible D gene TRBD2, 5 bases. CDR1 and CDR2 (germline): MNHNY, SVGAGI (reference sequence). The CDR3 consists of 15 residues. The ends were cut back, 7 bases at V and 0 bases at J, with 13 bases in the middle. CDR3 sequence: CASTPSGSSYNEQFF. The CDR3 bases are TGTGCCAGCACCCCTTCGGGGAGCTCCTACAATGAGCAGTTCTTC.

The V gene is TRBV7-6, the J gene TRBJ2-5; TRBD2 matches at 9 bases. Per the germline V gene, CDR1 is SGHVS and CDR2 is FNYEAQ. The CDR3 is made up of 17 amino acids. With V trimmed by 2 bases and J by 4 bases, 11 bases remained unmatched. The CDR3 region is CASSLRRGGRLSETQYF. The CDR3 nucleotides read TGTGCCAGCAGCTTAAGGCGGGGGGGCCGGCTGTCAGAGACCCAGTACTTC.

The V call is TRBV6-1, the J call TRBJ1-1; TRBD1 might be the D (5 bases). Trimming shortened V by 7 bases and J by 5 bases, and 11 bases separated the two germline ends. The CDR3 has 12 amino acids. Per germline, CDR1 MNHNS and CDR2 SASEGT. The CDR3 region has the DNA TGTGCCAGCAAGAGGGGTGGAACTGAAGCTTTCTTT. Translating it yields CASKRGGTEAFF.

This clonotype was seen a single time. The chain recombines TRBV6-5 with TRBJ2-7; 9 bases are a match to TRBD1. The CDR3 length is 15 residues. The germline V gene encodes CDR1 MNHEY and CDR2 SVGAGI. Trimming cost V 6 bases and J 6 bases; bases outside gene matches: 12. The CDR3 DNA reads TGTGCCAGCAGCCGTCCGGGACAGGGCTGGTTCGAGCAGTACTTC. Translation gives CASSRPGQGWFEQYF.

About this clonotype: One base away lies a much larger clone, so this may be a sequencing read error. The conserved phenylalanine or tryptophan is not found at the CDR3 terminus, so this likely reflects a read error. V gene TRBV11-3 combines with J gene TRBJ2-2; 7 bases are shared with TRBD1. Trimming cost V 9 bases and J 6 bases; bases outside gene matches: 10. The CDR3 runs to 14 residues. Germline V gene lookup returns CDR1 SGHNT and CDR2 YENEEA. CDR3 bases: TGTGCCAGTACCCTACAGGGGATTGCCGGGGAGCTGTTTTCT. Amino acids: CASTLQGIAGELFS.

This chain joins TRBV7-9 and TRBJ2-5; perhaps D is TRBD1 or TRBD2 (5 bases each). V was clipped by 1 base and J by 3 bases, with 6 bases between them. The CDR3 consists of 13 residues. Germline-derived CDR1 and CDR2 are SEHNR and FQNEAQ (reference sequence). CDR3 nucleotide sequence: TGTGCCAGCAGCTTAGTGGGGGAAGAGACCCAGTACTTC. Translation: CASSLVGEETQYF.